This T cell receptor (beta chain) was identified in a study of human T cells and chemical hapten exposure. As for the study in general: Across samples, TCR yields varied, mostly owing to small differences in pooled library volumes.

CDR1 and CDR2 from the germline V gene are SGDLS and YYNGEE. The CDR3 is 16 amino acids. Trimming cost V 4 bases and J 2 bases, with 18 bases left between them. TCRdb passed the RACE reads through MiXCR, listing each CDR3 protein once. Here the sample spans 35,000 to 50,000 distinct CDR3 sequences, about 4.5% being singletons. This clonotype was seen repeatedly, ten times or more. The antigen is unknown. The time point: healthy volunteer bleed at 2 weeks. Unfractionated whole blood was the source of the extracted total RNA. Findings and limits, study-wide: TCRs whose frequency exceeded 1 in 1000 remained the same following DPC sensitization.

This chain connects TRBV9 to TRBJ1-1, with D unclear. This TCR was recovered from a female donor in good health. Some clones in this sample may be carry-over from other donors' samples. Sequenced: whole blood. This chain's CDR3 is CASSPWAGKGNTEAFF. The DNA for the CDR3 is TGTGCCAGCAGCCCCTGGGCCGGGAAAGGAAACACTGAAGCTTTCTTT.